This T cell receptor (beta chain) was profiled in a study (dated by TCRdb to between 2015 and 2016). As for the study more broadly: The study examined whether tumor-infiltrating Tregs in breast cancer are drawn from blood Tregs or arise in situ by conversion from other CD4+ T cell subsets. Study-wide conclusions, independent of this receptor: The TCR gene usage of tumor memory CD4+ T cells clustered together with blood and lymph node memory CD4+ cells and with lymph node naive CD4+ cells. The validation in the larger cohort was limited to a single TCR beta V-J rearrangement instead of whole repertoires. The greatest overlap of tumor-infiltrating Treg TCR alpha and beta sequences was observed with tumor naive CD4+ T cells, followed by blood naive CD4+ T cells.

Inclusive of the bounding cysteine and phenylalanine, the CDR3 is 15 residues long. Only CDR3 DNA is held: 45 bases, read in frame from base 1. CDR1 and CDR2, looked up from the germline V gene, are SGHRS and YFSETQ. Tregs were isolated as CD4+CD25+CD127-/low cells. Tregs, naive and memory CD4+ T cells from tumor, blood and ipsilateral draining lymph nodes of about 5 breast cancer patients underwent full-length TCR alpha and beta sequencing. Ficoll density gradient centrifugation was used to isolate mononuclear cells from lymph nodes or from 50 to 60 ml of peripheral blood. FACS confirmed that the sorted cell populations were more than 90% pure. This clonotype was seen more than once but under ten times. What this receptor recognizes is not known. A read error may produce the germline difference seen at one junction end. Full-length TCR variable regions were amplified by 5' RACE PCR using constant-region reverse primers, and then by semi-nested PCR using Nested Universal Primer A. The ReliaPrep RNA Cell Miniprep System was used to extract total RNA, which was then reverse transcribed into 5'RACE-ready cDNA with the SMARTer RACE 5'/3' Kit. Multiplex adaptors were used to barcode the full-length TCR alpha and beta libraries, which were then sequenced on an Illumina MiSeq. In the paper's pipeline: For each of nine subset-tissue groups, sequencing data from the five patients were pooled, and the groups were compared by unsupervised clustering of TCR gene usage. The Morisita-Horn index was used to calculate repertoire similarity, with shared sequences weighted by how much each contributed to each repertoire. The public reads were reprocessed in TCRdb via fastp at Q25 and MiXCR, keeping in-frame beta chains. Duplicate CDR3 protein sequences are folded into a single record with the most common DNA and genes. These V and J calls rely on TCRdb rather than the paper's analysis. The sample records about 40,000 distinct CDR3 sequences, around 20% of which are singletons. 4% of the sample is in the top ten clones.

The specimen was Tregs sorted from blood. The TCR originated in a female donor with breast cancer. This sequence uses TRBV5-1 and TRBJ1-3; 7 central bases correspond to TRBD1. The CDR3 reads as follows: CAGSLGDSSGNTIYF. The nucleotide sequence reads as follows: TGCGCCGGCAGCTTGGGGGACAGCTCTGGAAACACCATATATTTT.